This TCR beta chain originates from a study of T-cell reconstitution after alpha-beta-depleted transplantation in children. Germline V gene data show CDR1 as SGHTA and CDR2 as FQGNSA. V was pared by 5 bases and J by 0 bases, with 5 bases of the junction left unmatched. CDR3 length: 16 residues. Researchers prepared the TCRbeta library using unique molecular identifiers, the study reports. TCRdb fed the PCR reads into MiXCR, producing one record per CDR3 protein. This table holds about 640,000 distinct CDR3 sequences, roughly 15% found once. This clonotype has only a few counts. This specimen consisted of PBMCs from the stem cell graft donor, obtained from the stem cell graft. The chain recombines TRBV7-2 with TRBJ2-5; 11 bases fit TRBD1. The TCR was taken from a human donor who donated a stem cell graft to a child with acute myeloid leukemia. CDR3 region: CASSARDRGNQETQYF. CDR3 DNA: TGTGCCAGCAGCGCCCGGGACAGGGGGAACCAAGAGACCCAGTACTTC.